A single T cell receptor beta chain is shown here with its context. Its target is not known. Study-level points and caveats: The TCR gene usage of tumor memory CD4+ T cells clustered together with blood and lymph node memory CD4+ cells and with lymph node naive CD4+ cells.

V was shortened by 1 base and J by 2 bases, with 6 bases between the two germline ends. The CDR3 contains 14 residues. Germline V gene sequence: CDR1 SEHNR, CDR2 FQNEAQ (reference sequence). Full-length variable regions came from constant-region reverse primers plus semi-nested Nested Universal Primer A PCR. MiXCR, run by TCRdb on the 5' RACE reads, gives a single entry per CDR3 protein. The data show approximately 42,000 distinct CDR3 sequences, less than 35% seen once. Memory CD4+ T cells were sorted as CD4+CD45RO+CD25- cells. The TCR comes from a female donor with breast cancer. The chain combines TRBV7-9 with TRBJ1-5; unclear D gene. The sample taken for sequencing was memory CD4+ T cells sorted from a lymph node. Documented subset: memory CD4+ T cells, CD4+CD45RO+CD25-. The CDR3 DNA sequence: TGTGCCAGCAGCTTAGTCGGGGGCAATCAGCCCCAGCATTTT. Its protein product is CASSLVGGNQPQHF.